This T cell receptor beta chain was recorded in a study of T-cell memory formation after mild COVID-19. Study-wide points: Clones that got smaller from day 15 to 85 had even CD4/CD8, while clones growing later tipped toward CD4+.

Sample barcodes and UMIs were carried by the TCR alpha and TCR beta cDNA libraries that 5'RACE generated with constant-segment primers. TCRdb re-analysed the 5' RACE reads in MiXCR, keeping a single row per CDR3 protein. The sample records about 290,000 distinct CDR3 sequences, around a sixth being singletons. The CDR3 is 13 amino acids. The germline gives CDR1 SGHDN, CDR2 FVKESK. The V end lost 1 base, the J end lost 4 bases, and 7 bases lay between the germline ends. This clonotype was counted only a few times. The antigen remains unidentified. Source material: PBMCs or a T cell subset sorted from them (not recorded which). This TCR derives from a young man who had mild COVID-19 (a few samples of this study predate the infection). Cell type and time point are not known. This sequence joins TRBV14 and TRBJ2-5, with D uncertain. The CDR3 region is CASSQVVGETQYF. The DNA for the CDR3 is TGTGCCAGCAGCCAAGTAGTCGGAGAGACCCAGTACTTC.